The subject of this entry is one T cell receptor (beta chain). Its antigen remains unidentified. The authors ran the assay at deep level. TCRdb's table, derived via immunoSEQ multiplex PCR, lists solely in-frame clones and lacks some. The data show some 580,000 clones, 98% seen once. This record belongs to a study of shared clonotypes between healthy human individuals. Points from the study as a whole: Inspection by rarefaction showed sorted-subset sequencing to be incomplete despite large depth. Naive subsets generally exceeded memory subsets in estimated richness.

In germline, CDR1 is MGHRA, CDR2 YSYEKL. With 0 bases removed from V and 1 base from J, the gap between germline ends came to 6 bases. The CDR3 runs 14 residues. Terminally differentiated effector memory CD45RA+ cells were excluded from the naive CD8 cells, which were CD45RO-negative and positively selected for CCR7. This chain joins TRBV4-1 and TRBJ2-5; D is possibly TRBD1 (6 bases). The sequenced material came from naive CD8+ T cells sorted from blood. This sequence originates from a man aged 25-45 years in good health. CDR3 protein: CASSQEGGQETQYF. The DNA for the CDR3 is TGCGCCAGCAGCCAAGAAGGGGGCCAAGAGACCCAGTACTTC.